Shown below are 14 T cell receptor beta chains from a single sample sequenced in a study of blood T cell repertoires in COVID-19. TCRdb keeps only in-frame clones here, not all; method: immunoSEQ multiplex PCR. The data hold about 89,000 clones, with roughly 80% observed a single time. The sample consisted of peripheral blood. Receptors originate from a woman aged 80 or older with acute or convalescent COVID-19.

The chain carries TRBV5-4 and TRBJ2-7; TRBD2 matches at 16 bases. In germline, CDR1 is SGHNT, CDR2 YYREEE (reference sequence). V shed 0 bases and J 2 bases; nucleotides not matched to a gene: 2. The CDR3 runs to 17 residues. CDR3 DNA sequence: TGTGCCAGCAGCTTGGGAGGGACTAGCGGGAGGGCCTACGAGCAGTACTTC. Amino acids: CASSLGGTSGRAYEQYF.

The table lists this clone with many counts. The chain links TRBV7-2 to TRBJ2-7; maybe TRBD2 (5 bases). CDR3 length: 13 amino acids. Between the trimmed V and J ends, which lost 3 bases and 7 bases, there was a span of 13 bases. Germline CDR1 and CDR2: SGHTA and FQGNSA. CDR3 amino acids: CASSFGHGGEQYF. The DNA for the CDR3 is TGTGCCAGCAGCTTTGGTCATGGCGGGGAGCAGTACTTC. The whole variable domain, filled in from reference TRBV7-2 and TRBJ2-7, reads GAGVSQSPSNKVTEKGKDVELRCDPISGHTALYWYRQSLGQGLEFLIYFQGNSAPDKSGLPSDRFSAERTGGSVSTLTIQRTQQEDSAVYLCASSFGHGGEQYFGPGTRLTVT.

The rearrangement links TRBV23-1 to TRBJ2-7; 7 bases fit TRBD1. TRBV23-1 is annotated as an ORF whose role is uncertain. J gave up 1 base and V 6 bases, and 9 bases lay outside the gene matches. The CDR3 is made up of 15 amino acids. The CDR3 DNA reads as TGCGCCAGCAGATCGCCGGGACAGCGATCCTACGAGCAGTACTTC. Its translation: CASRSPGQRSYEQYF.

The rearrangement links TRBV5-1 to TRBJ2-6; D gene unclear. The CDR3 runs to 14 residues. V shed 4 bases and J shed 0 bases, with 5 bases lying between them. Germline CDR1 SGHRS, CDR2 YFSETQ. CDR3 DNA: TGCGCCAGCAGCCCAAACTCTGGGGCCAACGTCCTGACTTTC. This encodes CASSPNSGANVLTF.

For this clone: In the same sample, other DNA sequences code for this CDR3. The chain uses TRBV18 and TRBJ1-1; D is perhaps TRBD1 (5 bases). Trimming stripped 3 bases from V and 1 base from J, with 6 bases between. The CDR3 sequence is 13 residues long. Germline CDR1 reads KGHSH; CDR2 reads LQKENI. The CDR3 is CASSPDKNTEAFF. CDR3 coding DNA: TGTGCCAGCTCACCGGACAAGAACACTGAAGCTTTCTTT.

The chain uses TRBV4-2 and TRBJ1-5; 7 bases match TRBD1. Per germline, CDR1 LGHNA and CDR2 YNFKEQ. Trimming took 7 bases from V and 6 from J; bases not matched to a gene: 15. This CDR3 contains 16 residues. The CDR3 bases are TGTGCCAGCACAACGGACAGTCAGGGGGTGGGTCAGCCCCAGCATTTT. This codes for CASTTDSQGVGQPQHF.

V is TRBV7-6 and J is TRBJ2-7; 8 nucleotides agree with TRBD1. Per the germline V gene, CDR1 is SGHVS and CDR2 is FNYEAQ. This CDR3 contains 16 residues. After removal of 5 bases from V and 3 bases from J, the junction contained 12 bases not matched to a gene. CDR3 region: CASSPVDRDPHYEQYF. The CDR3 DNA sequence: TGTGCCAGCAGCCCGGTGGACAGGGACCCTCACTACGAGCAGTACTTC.

This chain uses TRBV2 with TRBJ2-1; D unresolved. This CDR3 has 13 amino acids. The V gene lost 5 bases and the J gene lost 0 bases, with 5 bases spanning the gap. CDR1 is SNHLY, CDR2 FYNNEI, per germline. CDR3 bases: TGTGCCAGCAGTCCCCTCTCCTACAATGAGCAGTTCTTC. It codes for CASSPLSYNEQFF.

The rearrangement uses TRBV5-1 and TRBJ2-3; 13 nucleotides match TRBD2. The CDR3 consists of 19 residues. Unmatched junction bases numbered 10, after V lost 3 bases and J lost 0 bases. CDR1 is SGHRS, CDR2 YFSETQ, per germline. DNA for the CDR3: TGCGCCAGCAGCTACTCGGGACTAGCGGGACCTTCTAGCACAGATACGCAGTATTTT. Translated: CASSYSGLAGPSSTDTQYF.

The J gene is TRBJ1-6, the V gene TRBV3-1 (or the pseudogene TRBV3-2); D not certain. Germline lookup yields CDR1 LGHDT and CDR2 YNNKEL (reference sequence). V lost 6 bases to trimming and J lost 9 bases, with 9 bases between them. CDR3 size: 12 residues. For the CDR3, the DNA is TGTGCCAGCAGTCCCCAAGCTTCACCCCTCCACTTT. Translating it yields CASSPQASPLHF.

This clone was picked up a small number of times. The V gene is TRBV11-3, the J gene TRBJ2-1; D call uncertain. CDR1 and CDR2 from the germline V gene are SGHNT and YENEEA. Trimming took off 0 bases at V and 5 bases at J, with 5 bases between the two ends. This CDR3 is 13 amino acids long. The CDR3 DNA reads as TGTGCCAGCAGCTTAGAGGCAAACAATGAGCAGTTCTTC. Protein sequence: CASSLEANNEQFF.

This clone has just one count. The chain has TRBV3-1 (or the pseudogene TRBV3-2) and TRBJ1-2; the D gene is possibly TRBD1 (6 bases). V gave up 1 base and J gave up 1 base, with 10 bases separating them. Germline values: CDR1 LGHDT, CDR2 YNNKEL (reference sequence). The CDR3 sequence is 15 residues long. CDR3 coding DNA: TGTGCCAGCAGCCAAGGACAGGCGAATAACTATGGCTACACCTTC. It encodes CASSQGQANNYGYTF.

The genes are TRBV5-4 and TRBJ2-2; 10 positions match TRBD2. The CDR3 is 16 residues long. CDR1 is SGHNT and CDR2 is YYREEE in the germline V gene (reference sequence). The junction had 8 bases not matched to a gene; V was cut back by 2 bases and J by 7 bases. CDR3 protein: CASSFWSGGADGELFF. The CDR3 DNA sequence: TGTGCCAGCAGCTTTTGGAGCGGGGGGGCGGACGGGGAGCTGTTTTTT.

The table lists this clone with a count of one. The chain joins TRBV18 to TRBJ2-2; 8 bases map to TRBD2. This CDR3 region has 17 residues. Unmatched junction bases numbered 10, after V lost 0 bases and J lost 7 bases. Germline CDR1 is KGHSH and CDR2 is LQKENI. The chain's CDR3 is CASSPPSGRASGGELFF. The DNA for the CDR3 is TGTGCCAGCTCACCACCGAGCGGGAGAGCGAGTGGCGGGGAGCTGTTTTTT.